This T cell receptor (beta chain) was sequenced in a study of T cells in Graves' hyperthyroidism and ophthalmopathy (dated by TCRdb to the late 2010s). For the study in its entirety: Peripheral blood samples were taken at the time of initial diagnosis, prior to any treatment. According to the paper, TCR Vbeta CDR3 sequencing was carried out on more than 120 peripheral blood samples, which came from approximately 43 ophthalmopathy, under 85 hyperthyroidism and some 17 progressor patients. For training and testing, the 100 or so patients in the discovery cohort were randomly divided in a 7:3 ratio. In about 6 Graves' hyperthyroidism patients, the study also compared T-cell repertoires from thyroid tissue with T-cell repertoires from blood. To identify TCR V-J signatures that set the groups apart, the researchers used a discovery cohort of 100 patients, made up of approximately 43 with Graves' ophthalmopathy and 57 with stable Graves' hyperthyroidism. Prospective prediction of ophthalmopathy was tested in an independent validation cohort consisting of 18 to 20 hyperthyroidism patients and more than 15 patients who later progressed to ophthalmopathy. Following sampling, methimazole starting at 30 mg daily was given to hyperthyroidism patients, and high-dose intravenous methylprednisolone was given to ophthalmopathy patients.

A note on this clonotype: No cognate antigen has been identified for it. Given a much more abundant clone one base away, this may be a read error.

There are 15 amino acids in the CDR3, from cysteine to phenylalanine inclusive. Only CDR3 DNA remains: 45 bases, in frame from the first base. The V end gives up 6 bases and the J end 11 bases, leaving 14 bases in the junction not matched to a gene. The germline V gene provides CDR1 MDHEN and CDR2 SYDVKM. TCR beta CDR3 regions were amplified from RNA transcripts. The TCR CDR3 was subjected to a first round of RT-PCR using the HTBI primer set and the Qiagen OneStep RT-PCR kit. Libraries were constructed in a second round of multiplex PCR, after which size selection and purification were carried out. Sequencing of the libraries was done on an Illumina HiSeq2000 using paired-end 100 bp reads. The authors processed their data as follows. Raw data were processed with SOAPnuke, discarding reads with adapters, uncalled bases, mean Phred below 15, or no exact constant-primer or identifier match. COPE v1.2.5 was used to merge high-quality paired reads, and clonotypes were defined as unique nucleotide sequences. Clonotypes were aligned to IMGT TRBV, TRBD and TRBJ reference segments using MiTCR v1.1. The analysis was restricted to V-J combinations with a frequency above 0.0001, which together covered just over 98% of the repertoires. A TCS score was defined as the ratio of F50 (clonal expansion) to E x V (chaos), with BLOSUM62-based TCRdist applied between CDR3 peptides within each V-J. Welch's t-statistics and random forest reduced approximately 520 V-J features to 10 to 15, which were used in a naive Bayes classifier (R e1071). TCRdb passed the public sequencing reads through fastp at Q25 and MiXCR, retaining productive beta sequences. Rows with a matching CDR3 protein are joined into one entry that keeps the most common DNA and genes. The V and J calls here are based on TCRdb, not the publication. Counted in this sample were around 620,000 distinct CDR3 sequences; 11% to 15% of them appeared once. 7.1% of the sample goes to the ten largest clones.

Ophthalmopathy patients had moderately to severely active disease, with a Clinical Activity Score of 3 or more, a NOSPECS grade of 4 or more, and a disease duration of less than 3 months. Exclusion was applied to patients with uncontrolled infections, other autoimmune diseases, pregnancy or lactation. Diagnoses were based on clinical symptoms, serum thyroxine and TRAb, thyroid ultrasound and orbital computed tomography. PBMCs were separated from under 12 ml of fresh peripheral blood using Ficoll-Paque density gradient centrifugation. Trizol reagent was used to extract total RNA, and RNA quality was then checked on an Agilent 2100 Bioanalyzer. What the research found in general, with its limitations: A model built on a 13 V-J signature distinguished ophthalmopathy from stable hyperthyroidism, reaching around 87% sensitivity and around 81% specificity in cross-validation and 80%/75% in testing. Sample size was not statistically predetermined, and investigators were not blinded to group allocation. In validation, the model predicted progression to ophthalmopathy with around 71% sensitivity and roughly 75% specificity, a median of about six months before onset. Most expanded thyroid clonotypes (frequency above 0.001) were also found in blood, which suggests that blood repertoires may mirror thyroid immune responses.

The rearranged chain carries TRBV28 and TRBJ1-4; TRBD1 fits 8 bases in the junction. The sequence was obtained from a woman under 30 with Graves' ophthalmopathy. The specimen was blood. The CDR3: CASRALGQGARKLFF. Here is the DNA: TGTGCCAGCAGGGCTCTCGGGCAGGGGGCTCGGAAACTGTTTTTT.